The 31 T cell receptor beta chains below all came from one sample that was sequenced in a study of blood T cell repertoires in COVID-19. Clones were sequenced by immunoSEQ multiplex PCR, and TCRdb holds only the in-frame ones, with some missing. The sample contains over 350,000 clones, approximately 90% of which appear only once. The sample was peripheral blood. These receptors all come from a woman in her 30s with acute or convalescent COVID-19.

The rearrangement joins TRBV29-1 to TRBJ2-1, with a weak D call TRBD2 (5 bases). CDR3 length equals 16 residues. V was shortened by 1 base and J by 6 bases, with 19 bases between the two germline ends. The germline V gene has CDR1 SQVTM and CDR2 ANQGSEA. The CDR3, as DNA: TGCAGCGTTGAAGTGGCGTCGAGACAACGGGGCAATGAGCAGTTCTTC. Translating gives CSVEVASRQRGNEQFF.

This clone appeared once. The chain is built from TRBV28 and TRBJ2-4, with 7 bases fitting TRBD2. Trimming cost V 3 bases and J 1 base; bases outside gene matches: 3. The CDR3 spans 15 residues. The V gene's germline CDR1 is MDHEN and CDR2 SYDVKM. CDR3 nucleotide sequence: TGTGCCAGCAGTTTTGCGGGAGAGGCCAAAAACATTCAGTACTTC. Protein sequence: CASSFAGEAKNIQYF. The whole variable domain, filled in from reference TRBV28 and TRBJ2-4, reads DVKVTQSSRYLVKRTGEKVFLECVQDMDHENMFWYRQDPGLGLRLIYFSYDVKMKEKGDIPEGYSVSREKKERFSLILESASTNQTSMYLCASSFAGEAKNIQYFGAGTRLSVL.

J is TRBJ1-1 and V is TRBV19; D gene ambiguous. Germline CDR1 is LNHDA and CDR2 is SQIVND (reference sequence). The CDR3 extends over 13 amino acids. V shed 4 bases and J shed 1 base, with 7 bases lying between them. This chain's CDR3 is CASSNRGNTEAFF. As DNA, the CDR3 is TGTGCCAGTAGTAACCGAGGGAACACTGAAGCTTTCTTT.

The genes are TRBV29-1 and TRBJ2-1, with 12 bases aligning to TRBD2. V lost 4 bases, J lost 9 bases, and 4 bases stayed unmatched. The germline gives CDR1 SQVTM, CDR2 ANQGSEA. The CDR3 has 13 amino acids. The DNA of the CDR3 is TGCAGCGTTGGACTAGCGGGGGACGGTGAGCAGTTCTTC. Translating it yields CSVGLAGDGEQFF.

The rearrangement joins TRBV28 to TRBJ1-1; TRBD1 matches at 10 bases. Unmatched junction bases numbered 11, after V lost 5 bases and J lost 11 bases. Looked up from germline, CDR1 is MDHEN and CDR2 is SYDVKM. The CDR3 loop spans 14 amino acids. CDR3: CASSLPGTGDWAFF. The DNA of the CDR3 is TGTGCCAGCAGTCTCCCCGGGACAGGGGACTGGGCTTTCTTT.

This chain connects TRBV7-9 to TRBJ2-7; 8 bases are shared with TRBD2. The V segment lost 4 bases and the J segment 7 bases; nucleotides outside the gene matches: 3. The CDR3 runs to 12 residues. Germline V gene lookup returns CDR1 SEHNR and CDR2 FQNEAQ (reference sequence). The CDR3 nucleotides are TGTGCCAGCAGCTCGGGAGGGGGTGAGCAGTACTTC. Translation gives CASSSGGGEQYF.

In this sample, this clone turned up a few times. V gene TRBV5-6 combines with J gene TRBJ1-1, with TRBD1 matching 7 bases. This CDR3 contains 14 residues. CDR1 is SGHDT, CDR2 YYEEEE, per germline. Losses at the gene ends were 3 bases for V and 5 bases for J; bases not matched to a gene: 7. The CDR3 nucleotides are TGTGCCAGCAGCTCGCCAGGGGGAGGAACTGAAGCTTTCTTT. Translating gives CASSSPGGGTEAFF.

The rearrangement joins TRBV5-4 to TRBJ1-2, with D maybe TRBD1 (5 bases). Germline assignment: CDR1 SGHNT and CDR2 YYREEE (reference sequence). There are 17 residues in the CDR3. With 4 bases removed from V and 2 bases from J, the gap between germline ends came to 21 bases. The CDR3 nucleotides read TGTGCCAGCAGCCCAACCACCCCCGGGGGTTCGAACTATGGCTACACCTTC. Protein sequence: CASSPTTPGGSNYGYTF.

This chain connects TRBV21-1 to TRBJ2-4; whether TRBD1, the table's D call, matches the DNA was not checked. TRBV21-1 is marked as a pseudogene. This CDR3 region has 15 residues. The CDR3 DNA follows: TGTGCCAGCAGCAAATTGGGGGCGGCCAAAAACATTCAGTACTTC. Its protein product is CASSKLGAAKNIQYF.

The genes are TRBV9 and TRBJ1-2; TRBD1 might be the D (6 bases). The CDR3 is 15 amino acids. The V gene's germline CDR1 is SGDLS and CDR2 YYNGEE. V lost 0 bases to trimming and J lost 1 base, with 10 bases between them. The DNA of the CDR3 is TGTGCCAGCAGCGTAGGGTGGGACATTAACTATGGCTACACCTTC. The encoded protein is CASSVGWDINYGYTF.

The genes are TRBV28 and TRBJ2-1; tentative D call: TRBD1 (5 bases). Between the trimmed V and J ends, which lost 6 bases and 5 bases, there was a span of 5 bases. The germline CDR1 and CDR2 sequences are MDHEN and SYDVKM. This CDR3 contains 11 residues. Here the CDR3 reads CASRDNNEQFF. CDR3 sequence (DNA): TGTGCCAGCAGGGACAACAATGAGCAGTTCTTC.

V is TRBV2 and J is TRBJ2-1, with a weak D call TRBD1 (6 bases). V was trimmed by 5 bases and J by 5 bases, leaving 7 bases between them. CDR3 length: 12 amino acids. Germline V lookup: CDR1 SNHLY, CDR2 FYNNEI. In DNA form, the CDR3 reads TGTGCCAGCAGTAGGGGGAACAATGAGCAGTTCTTC. Its translation: CASSRGNNEQFF.

This clone was seen just once. The chain is built from TRBV27 and TRBJ2-3; a weak D match, TRBD1 (6 bases). The germline CDR1 and CDR2 sequences are MNHEY and SMNVEV (reference sequence). CDR3 size: 15 residues. V was pared by 1 base and J by 4 bases, with 12 bases between. The CDR3 reads CASSLLGASADTQYF. CDR3 DNA: TGTGCCAGCAGTTTATTGGGGGCGTCCGCAGATACGCAGTATTTT.

The gene calls are TRBV4-1 and TRBJ2-1; TRBD2 matches at 9 bases. Germline V gives CDR1 MGHRA, CDR2 YSYEKL. This CDR3 has 14 residues. V trimming: 4 bases; J trimming: 4 bases; junction bases outside the gene matches: 2. CDR3: CASSPLAGYNEQFF. In DNA, the CDR3 is TGCGCCAGCAGCCCCCTAGCGGGGTACAATGAGCAGTTCTTC.

The CDR3 nucleotides are TGTGCCAGCAGCAGGGACGAGGGAGGTCGGAGCAATCAGCCCCAGCATTTT. Protein sequence: CASSRDEGGRSNQPQHF. The J gene is TRBJ1-5, the V gene TRBV11-2; D might be TRBD1 (5 bases). The CDR3 extends over 17 amino acids. Deletions cut 5 bases from V and 1 base from J, with 18 bases between. Germline V lookup: CDR1 SGHAT, CDR2 FQNNGV.

The chain carries TRBV18 and TRBJ2-6; D not certain. In germline, CDR1 is KGHSH, CDR2 LQKENI. This CDR3 has 16 residues. V was cut by 6 bases and J by 0 bases, with 12 bases left in between. Here the CDR3 reads CASSSNELSGANVLTF. CDR3 nucleotides: TGTGCCAGCTCGTCGAATGAGCTCTCTGGGGCCAACGTCCTGACTTTC.

This chain connects TRBV2 to TRBJ1-4; 7 bases align to TRBD1. Trimming took 6 bases from V and 10 from J; bases not matched to a gene: 5. The V gene's germline CDR1 is SNHLY and CDR2 FYNNEI. This CDR3 spans 12 amino acids. CDR3: CASRQGNVKLFF. The CDR3 DNA reads TGTGCCAGCAGACAGGGGAACGTAAAACTGTTTTTT.

CDR3 DNA sequence: TGTGCCAGCAGCTTAGACTCCGGGGCCAACGTCCTGACTTTC. Translating gives CASSLDSGANVLTF. The V call is TRBV7-2, the J call TRBJ2-6; D gene uncertain. Germline lookup yields CDR1 SGHTA and CDR2 FQGNSA. The CDR3 consists of 14 residues. The ends were cut back, 1 base at V and 4 bases at J, with 5 bases in the middle.

The chain uses TRBV7-9 and TRBJ2-7; tentative D call: TRBD1 (6 bases). V gave up 10 bases and J gave up 2 bases, with 18 bases separating them. The V gene's germline CDR1 is SEHNR and CDR2 FQNEAQ (reference sequence). The CDR3 is 14 residues long. The DNA for the CDR3 is TGTGCCATACAAGATCCTCGGGACACCTACGAGCAGTACTTC. This gives the protein CAIQDPRDTYEQYF.

The rearrangement uses TRBV5-1 and TRBJ1-2, with 8 bases identical to TRBD1. The V and J ends lost 0 bases and 8 bases, in that order; junction bases with no gene match: 9. The CDR3 has 15 residues. Per germline, CDR1 SGHRS and CDR2 YFSETQ. This CDR3 reads CASSLAPTGATGYTF. DNA for the CDR3: TGCGCCAGCAGCTTGGCCCCGACAGGGGCCACGGGCTACACCTTC.

The chain recombines TRBV20-1 with TRBJ2-3; D is unresolved. Looked up from germline, CDR1 is DFQATT and CDR2 is SNEGSKA (reference sequence). Trimming shortened V by 3 bases and J by 0 bases, and 7 bases separated the two germline ends. The CDR3 has 13 amino acids. CDR3 residues: CSASLLSTDTQYF. CDR3 coding DNA: TGCAGTGCTAGTTTACTTAGCACAGATACGCAGTATTTT.

This clone has only one observation. V gene TRBV9 combines with J gene TRBJ1-2; 9 bases are a match to TRBD1. This CDR3 spans 17 amino acids. The germline CDR1 and CDR2 sequences are SGDLS and YYNGEE. With V trimmed by 4 bases and J by 5 bases, 15 bases remained unmatched. In DNA form, the CDR3 reads TGTGCCAGCAGCCCGGTAGTTTCCGGGACAGGGTTTTATGGCTACACCTTC. This translates into CASSPVVSGTGFYGYTF.

The genes are TRBV28 and TRBJ1-1, with 7 bases lining up with TRBD1. Germline lookup yields CDR1 MDHEN and CDR2 SYDVKM. CDR3 length equals 15 residues. The ends lost 6 bases at V and 4 bases at J; junction bases unmatched: 11. The CDR3 DNA reads TGTGCCAGCAGGCTACAGGGGTCGCAGGCCACTGAAGCTTTCTTT. It is translated as CASRLQGSQATEAFF.

This clone was detected only a few times. The rearrangement uses TRBV11-2 and TRBJ1-5; D is uncertain. Germline V gene lookup returns CDR1 SGHAT and CDR2 FQNNGV. The V and J ends lost 0 bases and 7 bases respectively, with 7 bases between them. The CDR3 spans 13 residues. The CDR3 protein is CASSLDQAQPQHF. CDR3 sequence (DNA): TGTGCCAGCAGCTTAGATCAGGCCCAGCCCCAGCATTTT.

The chain has TRBV10-3 and TRBJ2-7, with TRBD1 identical over 9 bases. CDR3 length equals 13 residues. Germline V gene sequence: CDR1 ENHRY, CDR2 SYGVKD. J gave up 5 bases and V 10 bases, and 9 bases lay outside the gene matches. The CDR3 is CATGSTGGNEQYF. CDR3 sequence (DNA): TGTGCCACCGGCAGCACAGGGGGCAACGAGCAGTACTTC.

The V call is TRBV6-1, the J call TRBJ1-2, with D uncertain. This CDR3 comprises 14 residues. V lost 2 bases to trimming and J lost 8 bases, with 15 bases between them. Germline CDR1 MNHNS, CDR2 SASEGT. As DNA, the CDR3 is TGTGCCAGCAGTGAATACTCGGCTAGGAGCGGCTACACCTTC. Translated: CASSEYSARSGYTF.

The chain employs TRBV5-1 and TRBJ2-7; weak D call: TRBD2 (6 bases). There are 13 residues in the CDR3. The V end lost 0 bases, the J end lost 5 bases, and 9 bases lay between the germline ends. Germline V CDR1 and CDR2: SGHRS, YFSETQ. The CDR3 nucleotides read TGCGCCAGCAGCTTGGCGGAGGGGCACGAGCAGTACTTC. This gives the protein CASSLAEGHEQYF. Full variable domain (rest looked up from reference TRBV5-1 and TRBJ2-7): KAGVTQTPRYLIKTRGQQVTLSCSPISGHRSVSWYQQTPGQGLQFLFEYFSETQRNKGNFPGRFSGRQFSNSRSEMNVSTLELGDSALYLCASSLAEGHEQYFGPGTRLTVT.

This rearrangement joins TRBV15 to TRBJ2-3, with D possibly matching TRBD1 (5 bases). V was trimmed by 1 base and J by 1 base, leaving 9 bases between them. CDR1 and CDR2 from the germline V gene are LNHNV and YYDKDF (reference sequence). This CDR3 has 15 residues. CDR3 protein: CATSRAGIGTDTQYF. The CDR3 DNA follows: TGTGCCACCAGCAGAGCAGGGATTGGCACAGATACGCAGTATTTT.

This chain connects TRBV5-1 to TRBJ1-2; a possible D gene is TRBD1 (6 bases). This CDR3 has 15 amino acids. Trimming removed 0 bases at V and 0 bases at J, with 9 bases between. Germline V CDR1 and CDR2: SGHRS, YFSETQ. CDR3 protein: CASSLESGANYGYTF. CDR3 nucleotide sequence: TGCGCCAGCAGCTTGGAGTCAGGGGCTAACTATGGCTACACCTTC.

The J gene is TRBJ2-2, the V gene TRBV6-2 or TRBV6-3; 8 positions match TRBD2. Trimming removed 2 bases from V and 4 bases from J; junction bases left unmatched: 12. CDR3 length: 18 amino acids. Germline lookup yields CDR1 MNHEY and CDR2 SVGEGT. CDR3 sequence: CASSYTWGLGGGTGELFF. DNA for the CDR3: TGTGCCAGCAGTTACACCTGGGGACTAGGTGGCGGCACCGGGGAGCTGTTTTTT.

The chain recombines TRBV4-1 with TRBJ2-5; a weak D match, TRBD1 (5 bases). CDR1 and CDR2 (germline): MGHRA, YSYEKL. V gave up 0 bases and J gave up 0 bases, with 11 bases separating them. The CDR3 loop spans 16 amino acids. CDR3 DNA: TGCGCCAGCAGCCAAGATCGCCCAGGGCACCAAGAGACCCAGTACTTC. It is translated as CASSQDRPGHQETQYF.